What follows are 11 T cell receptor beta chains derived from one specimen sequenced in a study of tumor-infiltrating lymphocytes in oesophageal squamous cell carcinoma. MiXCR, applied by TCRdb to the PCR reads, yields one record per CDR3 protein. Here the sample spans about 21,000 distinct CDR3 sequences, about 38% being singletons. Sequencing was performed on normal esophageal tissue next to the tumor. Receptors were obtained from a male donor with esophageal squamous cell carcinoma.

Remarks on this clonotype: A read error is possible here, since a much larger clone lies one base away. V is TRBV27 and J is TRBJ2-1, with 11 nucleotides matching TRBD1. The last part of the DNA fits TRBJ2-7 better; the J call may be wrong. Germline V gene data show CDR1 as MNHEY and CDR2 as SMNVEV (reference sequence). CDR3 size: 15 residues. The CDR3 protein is CASSRGTGGYNEQYF. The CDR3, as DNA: TGTGCCAGCAGTAGAGGGACAGGGGGGTACAATGAGCAGTACTTC.

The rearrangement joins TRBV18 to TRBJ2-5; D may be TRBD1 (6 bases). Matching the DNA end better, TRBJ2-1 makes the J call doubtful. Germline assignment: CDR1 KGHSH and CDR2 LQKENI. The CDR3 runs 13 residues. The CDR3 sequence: CASSPTGSSEQFF. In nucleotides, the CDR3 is TGTGCCAGCTCACCTACAGGGTCCAGCGAGCAGTTCTTC.

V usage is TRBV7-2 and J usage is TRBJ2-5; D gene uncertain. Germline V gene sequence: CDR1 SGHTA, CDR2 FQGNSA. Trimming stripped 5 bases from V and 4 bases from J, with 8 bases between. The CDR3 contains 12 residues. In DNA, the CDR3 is TGTGCCAGCAGCCGTGTCCGAGAGACCCAGTACTTC. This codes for CASSRVRETQYF.

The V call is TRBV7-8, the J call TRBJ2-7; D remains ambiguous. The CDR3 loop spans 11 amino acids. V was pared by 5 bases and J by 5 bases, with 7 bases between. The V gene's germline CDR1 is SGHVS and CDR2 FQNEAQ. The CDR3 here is CASSLMNEQYF. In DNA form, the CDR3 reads TGTGCCAGCAGCCTAATGAACGAGCAGTACTTC.

CDR3 protein: CASSLTERDYNEQFF. The CDR3 bases are TGCGCCAGCAGCTTGACGGAGCGGGATTACAATGAGCAGTTCTTC. This chain connects TRBV5-1 to TRBJ2-1; 7 bases fit TRBD2. Germline V gene lookup returns CDR1 SGHRS and CDR2 YFSETQ. The CDR3 has 15 amino acids. The V gene end was trimmed by 1 base and the J gene end by 4 bases; junction bases not matched to a gene: 5.

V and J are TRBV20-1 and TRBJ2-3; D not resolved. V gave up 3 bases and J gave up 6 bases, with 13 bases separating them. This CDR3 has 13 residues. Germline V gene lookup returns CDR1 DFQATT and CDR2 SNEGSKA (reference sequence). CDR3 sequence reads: CSASYSTIDTQYF. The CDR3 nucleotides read TGCAGTGCTAGCTACTCAACCATTGATACGCAGTATTTT.

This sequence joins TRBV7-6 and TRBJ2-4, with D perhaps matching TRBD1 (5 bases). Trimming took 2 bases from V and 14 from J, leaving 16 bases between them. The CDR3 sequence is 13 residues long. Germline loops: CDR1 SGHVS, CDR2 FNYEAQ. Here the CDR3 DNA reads TGTGCCAGCAGCTTACAGACAGCCACTCCCGAGTACTTC. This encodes CASSLQTATPEYF.

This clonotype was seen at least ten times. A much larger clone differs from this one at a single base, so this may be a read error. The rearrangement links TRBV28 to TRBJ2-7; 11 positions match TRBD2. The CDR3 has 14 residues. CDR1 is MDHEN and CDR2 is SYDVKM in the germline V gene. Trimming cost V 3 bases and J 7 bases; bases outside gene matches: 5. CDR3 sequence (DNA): TGTGCCAGCAGTTTCCTAGCGGGAGGTAATGAGCAGTACTTC. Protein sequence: CASSFLAGGNEQYF.

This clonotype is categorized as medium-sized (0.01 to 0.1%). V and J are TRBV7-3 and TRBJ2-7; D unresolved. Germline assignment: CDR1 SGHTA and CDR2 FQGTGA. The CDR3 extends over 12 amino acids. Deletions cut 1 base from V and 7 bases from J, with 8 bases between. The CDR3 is CASSLIPGEQYF. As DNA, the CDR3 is TGTGCCAGCAGCTTAATCCCTGGTGAGCAGTACTTC.

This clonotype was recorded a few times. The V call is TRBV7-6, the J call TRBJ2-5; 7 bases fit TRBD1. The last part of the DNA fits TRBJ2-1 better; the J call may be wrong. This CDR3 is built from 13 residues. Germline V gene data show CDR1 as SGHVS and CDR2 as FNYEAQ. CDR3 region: CASSFDRDNEQFF. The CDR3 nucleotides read TGTGCCAGCAGCTTCGACAGGGACAATGAGCAGTTCTTC.

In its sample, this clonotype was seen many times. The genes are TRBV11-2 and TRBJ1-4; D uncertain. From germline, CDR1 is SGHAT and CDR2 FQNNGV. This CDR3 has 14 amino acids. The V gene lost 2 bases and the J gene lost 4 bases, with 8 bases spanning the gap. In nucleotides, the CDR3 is TGTGCCAGCAGCTTACGGACTGATAATGAAAAACTGTTTTTT. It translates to CASSLRTDNEKLFF.